The clone carrying this TCR beta chain was seen a handful of times. This sample is part of a study of control samples from healthy donors and cancer patients. The protocol was immunoSEQ multiplex PCR, while the TCRdb copy is restricted to in-frame clones and leaves out a portion. The table records 150,000 to 200,000 clones, 85% to 90% of them present only once. Germline loops: CDR1 SGHKS, CDR2 YYEKEE (reference sequence). The CDR3 sequence is 15 residues long. The germline V and J ends were trimmed by 6 bases and 6 bases, with 19 bases remaining between them. The rearrangement uses TRBV5-5 and TRBJ2-1; maybe TRBD1 (6 bases). This TCR was sampled from a man between 18 and 35 years old in good health. What was sequenced was blood. This chain's CDR3 is CASTLDSRSFNEQFF. DNA for the CDR3: TGTGCCAGCACCCTGGACAGTCGATCTTTCAATGAGCAGTTCTTC.